These 19 T cell receptor beta chains originate from one sample sequenced in a study of T cells in women clearing cervical HPV infection. Some clones are missing from TCRdb's copy, which holds only in-frame ones; the method was immunoSEQ multiplex PCR. Reported are 25,000 to 30,000 clones; the ten largest clones contain roughly 4%. Sequencing used blood buffy coat. The receptors derive from a woman aged 18 to 69 with a cervical HPV16 infection that either progressed to CIN3+ or cleared (not recorded which).

Points on this clone: The CDR3 end lies 3 residues beyond the end of the read and is filled in from the germline J gene. The chain links TRBV6-2 or TRBV6-3 to TRBJ2-5; 7 bases fit TRBD1. V was pared by 5 bases and J by 2 bases, with 14 bases of the junction left unmatched. Looked up from germline, CDR1 is MNHEY and CDR2 is SVGEGT. This CDR3 contains 17 residues. The DNA read from the CDR3 is TGTGCCAGCAGTACCGCCACCAGAACGACAGGGCAAGAGACC. This encodes CASSTATRTTGQET. The whole CDR3 is CASSTATRTTGQETQYF.

On this clone itself: The read terminates 3 residues ahead of where the CDR3 ends, so the germline J gene completes it. The rearrangement joins TRBV7-2 to TRBJ1-2; 7 nucleotides line up with TRBD1. The germline V gene has CDR1 SGHTA and CDR2 FQGNSA. The ends lost 5 bases at V and 2 bases at J; junction bases unmatched: 2. The CDR3 totals 13 residues. The CDR3 loop is CASSVGQNYGYTF. The CDR3 bases that were read are TGTGCCAGCAGCGTGGGACAGAACTATGGC.

A remark on this clone: The CDR3 extends 3 residues past the end of the read, so its final part is completed from the germline J gene. The V and J genes are TRBV20-1 and TRBJ1-4; D gene unclear. The V and J ends lost 1 base and 6 bases respectively, with 3 bases between them. The CDR3 sequence is 11 residues long. Germline CDR1 and CDR2: DFQATT and SNEGSKA (reference sequence). Partial CDR3 DNA: TGCAGTGCTAGAGTATATGAAAAA. Its protein is CSARVYEK. The full-length CDR3 reads as CSARVYEKLFF.

As concerns this clone: Sequencing ends 3 residues short of the CDR3 end; the germline J gene provides the rest. This chain joins TRBV30 and TRBJ2-3, with D maybe TRBD1 (5 bases). CDR1 GTSNPN and CDR2 SVGIG come from the germline V gene (reference sequence). The CDR3 contains 13 residues. The part of the CDR3 DNA that was read is TGTGCCTGGAGTGCGACAGATTTAGAGCCG. Amino acid sequence: CAWSATDLEP. The entire CDR3 reads CAWSATDLEPQYF.

With regard to this clone: Sequence at one end of the junction differs from germline and may be a read error. The read finishes 3 residues shy of the CDR3 end, and the germline J gene is used to complete it. The V call is TRBV4-2, the J call TRBJ2-3, with 10 bases lining up with TRBD2. The CDR3 runs to 15 residues. Germline CDR1 LGHNA, CDR2 YNFKEQ. CDR3 amino acids: CASSQGLAGVDTQYF. The sequenced part of the CDR3 DNA is TGCGCCAGCAGCCAAGGGCTAGCGGGGGTGGATACG.

With regard to this clone: Sequencing ends 3 residues short of the CDR3 end; the germline J gene provides the rest. The chain employs TRBV6-2 or TRBV6-3 and TRBJ2-7, with D possibly TRBD2 on 5 matching bases. V lost 2 bases and J 0 bases, leaving 8 bases between the germline ends. This CDR3 contains 14 residues. Per germline, CDR1 MNHEY and CDR2 SVGEGT. CDR3 bases read: TGTGCCAGCAGTTACACGGGGAGCTCCTACGAG. Protein product: CASSYTGSSYE. The whole CDR3 protein reads CASSYTGSSYEQYF.

Details on this clone: Sequencing ends 3 residues short of the CDR3 end; the germline J gene provides the rest. The J gene is TRBJ2-4, the V gene TRBV5-6; TRBD1 aligns across 10 bases. The V gene's germline CDR1 is SGHDT and CDR2 YYEEEE. This CDR3 spans 13 amino acids. The CDR3 reads CASSSGQGRAQYF. The part of the CDR3 DNA that was read is TGTGCCAGCAGCTCGGGACAGGGGAGGGCT.

In regard to this clone: The read falls 3 residues short of the CDR3 end, and the missing part is taken from the germline J gene. This chain links TRBV20-1 with TRBJ2-7; the match to TRBD2 covers 13 bases. Germline loops: CDR1 DFQATT, CDR2 SNEGSKA (reference sequence). The V and J ends lost 4 bases and 4 bases, in that order; junction bases with no gene match: 4. The CDR3 runs to 14 residues. Incomplete CDR3 DNA: TGCAGTGCTAAAACTAGCGGGGGGGCTTACGAG. It is translated as CSAKTSGGAYE. From start to end, the CDR3 is CSAKTSGGAYEQYF.

As concerns this clone: The sequenced fragment ends 3 residues before the CDR3 boundary, so the rest is inferred from the germline J gene. This chain connects TRBV5-6 to TRBJ1-5; 7 bases map to TRBD1. Unmatched junction bases numbered 7, after V lost 4 bases and J lost 3 bases. Germline V lookup: CDR1 SGHDT, CDR2 YYEEEE. This CDR3 comprises 15 residues. The CDR3 here is CASSARDRTNQPQHF. The sequenced CDR3 bases are TGTGCCAGCAGCGCTCGGGACAGAACCAATCAGCCC.

The CDR3 loop reads CSASGPAGGPVHEQYF. The part of the CDR3 DNA that was read is TGCAGTGCTAGTGGTCCAGCGGGGGGGCCTGTACACGAG. This chain uses TRBV20-1 with TRBJ2-7, with 10 bases lining up with TRBD2. Read data end 3 residues before the CDR3 end; the end is taken from the germline J gene. Germline V lookup: CDR1 DFQATT, CDR2 SNEGSKA (reference sequence). CDR3 length: 16 residues. V trimming: 3 bases; J trimming: 5 bases; junction bases outside the gene matches: 13.

Notes on this clone: Sequencing ends 3 residues short of the CDR3 end; the germline J gene provides the rest. This chain links TRBV30 with TRBJ1-6, with D possibly being TRBD1 (6 bases). Germline V gene sequence: CDR1 GTSNPN, CDR2 SVGIG (reference sequence). The V end was cut by 3 bases, the J end by 8 bases, with 11 bases between. This CDR3 contains 13 residues. Partial CDR3 DNA: TGTGCCTGGAGGGGACACCGAGATTCACCC. It codes for CAWRGHRDSP. The whole CDR3 sequence is CAWRGHRDSPLHF.

Concerning this clone: With the read ending 3 residues before the CDR3 end, the germline J gene is used to fill in that end. The V and J genes are TRBV5-8 and TRBJ1-2; D ambiguous. The CDR3 consists of 13 residues. The germline V gene encodes CDR1 SGHTS and CDR2 YDEGEE. The ends were cut back, 0 bases at V and 2 bases at J, with 5 bases in the middle. The sequenced part of the CDR3 DNA is TGTGCCAGCAGCTTGGCGGGGAACTATGGC. Protein product: CASSLAGNYG. The complete CDR3 protein is CASSLAGNYGYTF.

A remark on this clone: The read terminates 3 residues ahead of where the CDR3 ends, so the germline J gene completes it. The chain recombines TRBV3-1 (or the pseudogene TRBV3-2) with TRBJ1-5, with D perhaps TRBD1 (6 bases). The CDR3 has 15 residues. V was shortened by 0 bases and J by 2 bases, with 8 bases between the two germline ends. Looked up from germline, CDR1 is LGHDT and CDR2 is YNNKEL (reference sequence). The CDR3: CASSQEGHRNQPQHF. CDR3 DNA (partial): TGTGCCAGCAGCCAAGAGGGACATCGCAATCAGCCC.

Comment on this clone: The read terminates 3 residues before the CDR3 end, so the remaining end is supplied by the germline J gene. The gene calls are TRBV10-3 and TRBJ1-4; TRBD1 matches 8 bases. The germline CDR1 and CDR2 sequences are ENHRY and SYGVKD. CDR3 length: 18 residues. J gave up 5 bases and V 0 bases, and 11 bases lay outside the gene matches. CDR3 protein: CAISESDRGRLENEKLFF. Incomplete CDR3 DNA: TGTGCCATCAGTGAGTCAGACAGGGGAAGGTTGGAGAATGAAAAA.

For this clone: The read stops 3 residues short of the end of the CDR3; the missing end is completed from the germline J gene. V is TRBV15 and J is TRBJ2-1; D uncertain. V was clipped by 4 bases and J by 9 bases, with 16 bases between them. The germline CDR1 and CDR2 sequences are LNHNV and YYDKDF (reference sequence). The CDR3 totals 14 residues. Partial CDR3 DNA: TGTGCCACCAGCACGGTTCGTCCTGCTGTTGAG. Protein product: CATSTVRPAVE. From start to end, the CDR3 is CATSTVRPAVEQFF.

Points on this clone: The sequenced fragment ends 3 residues before the CDR3 boundary, so the rest is inferred from the germline J gene. J is TRBJ2-1 and V is TRBV5-1; tentative D call: TRBD2 (6 bases). The germline CDR1 and CDR2 sequences are SGHRS and YFSETQ. V lost 0 bases and J lost 8, with 15 bases in between. The CDR3 is made up of 15 amino acids. The covered CDR3 bases are TGCGCCAGCAGCTTGGAGACTAGGCCCCCCCATGAG. This gives the protein CASSLETRPPHE. The entire CDR3 sequence reads CASSLETRPPHEQFF.

Turning to this clone: The CDR3 goes on 3 residues after the read ends, and that part is filled in from the germline J gene. The gene calls are TRBV5-1 and TRBJ2-3; 10 positions match TRBD2. Germline lookup yields CDR1 SGHRS and CDR2 YFSETQ. The CDR3 runs to 15 residues. The sequenced part of the CDR3 DNA is TGCGCCAGCAGCTCCGGTACTAGCGGGGAAGAGACG. It specifies CASSSGTSGEET. The entire CDR3 is CASSSGTSGEETQYF.

On this clone: The CDR3 extends 3 residues past the end of the read, so its final part is completed from the germline J gene. The chain combines TRBV7-2 with TRBJ2-1, with 12 bases lining up with TRBD2. The J segment lost 4 bases and the V segment lost 0 bases, leaving 4 bases of the junction unmatched. Germline CDR1 and CDR2: SGHTA and FQGNSA. The length of the CDR3 is 17 residues. The CDR3 spells CASSLAASGGGYNEQFF. The part of the CDR3 DNA that was read is TGTGCCAGCAGCTTAGCGGCTAGCGGGGGGGGGTACAATGAG.

As concerns this clone: The read ends 3 residues shy of where the CDR3 ends; the end is completed using the germline J gene. The chain is built from TRBV10-1 and TRBJ1-4, with TRBD1 matching 7 bases. Germline V gene sequence: CDR1 WNHNN, CDR2 SYGVQD (reference sequence). The CDR3 runs 16 residues. With 6 bases clipped from V and 4 bases from J, the junction kept 11 bases outside the gene matches. The CDR3 sequence: CASRAKGQSLNEKLFF. The part of the CDR3 DNA that was read is TGCGCCAGCAGAGCTAAGGGACAGAGTCTTAATGAAAAA.